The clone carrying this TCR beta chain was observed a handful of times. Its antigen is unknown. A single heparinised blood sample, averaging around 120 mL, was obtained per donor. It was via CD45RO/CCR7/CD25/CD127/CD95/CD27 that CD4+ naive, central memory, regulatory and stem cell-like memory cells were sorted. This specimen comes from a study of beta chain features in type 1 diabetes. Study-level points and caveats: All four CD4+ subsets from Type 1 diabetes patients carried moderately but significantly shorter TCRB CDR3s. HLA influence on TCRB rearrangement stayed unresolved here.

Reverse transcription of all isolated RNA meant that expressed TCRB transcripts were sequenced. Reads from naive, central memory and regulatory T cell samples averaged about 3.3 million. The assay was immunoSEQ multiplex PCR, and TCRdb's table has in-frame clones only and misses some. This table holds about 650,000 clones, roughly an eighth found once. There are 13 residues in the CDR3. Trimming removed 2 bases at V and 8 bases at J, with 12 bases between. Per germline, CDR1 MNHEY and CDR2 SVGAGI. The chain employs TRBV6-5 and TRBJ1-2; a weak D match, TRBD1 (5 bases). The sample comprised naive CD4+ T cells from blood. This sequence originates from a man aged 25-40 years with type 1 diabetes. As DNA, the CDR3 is TGTGCCAGCAGTTACCAGAGGGGCGTAGGCTACACCTTC. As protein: CASSYQRGVGYTF.